The rows below give T cell receptor beta chains drawn from one sample of a study of T cell repertoires in cytomegalovirus infection. TCRdb itself ran the reads through MiXCR, one entry per CDR3 protein. Of roughly 600,000 distinct CDR3 sequences in the sample, about 24% are singletons; the top ten hold 6.5% to 10%. Sequenced: CD8+ T cells from PBMCs. The receptors were gathered from a human donor in good health (CMV status not recorded). Some clones in this sample may be carry-over from other donors' samples. Both conserved end residues are part of each CDR3. A D gene is named only where the DNA matches it firmly. Where a row states a size, it is once, few, many or the class of an expanded clone; other rows omit it.

-	-	TRBV7-9	TRBJ2-5	TGTGCCAGCAGCCCGATGGAGACCCAGTACTTC	CASSPMETQYF
many	TRBD2	TRBV2	TRBJ2-1	TGTGCCAGCAGACGGGGGGGCGTAAATGAGCAGTTCTTC	CASRRGGVNEQFF
-	TRBD1	TRBV27	TRBJ2-3	TGTGCCAGCAGTCCCCCCTACAGGGGGCAACTCCTCGGAGATACGCAGTATTTT	CASSPPYRGQLLGDTQYF
-	-	TRBV7-9	TRBJ2-7	TGTGCCAGCAGCTTAGGCCCGACAGGTACCCACTCCTACGAGCAGTACTTC	CASSLGPTGTHSYEQYF
few	-	TRBV10-3	TRBJ2-2	TGTGCCATCAGTGGGAGAGGGGCCTTATCGAACACCGGGGAGCTGTTTTTT	CAISGRGALSNTGELFF
few	-	TRBV6-2/TRBV6-3	TRBJ2-1	TGTGCCAGCAGTTACATGACGTCCCGGTTCCACTTCAATGAGCAGTTCTTC	CASSYMTSRFHFNEQFF
many	-	TRBV7-9	TRBJ2-3	TGTGCCAGCAGCTCTAACAGGGACACCTCCCCCACAGATACGCAGTATTTT	CASSSNRDTSPTDTQYF
many	TRBD1	TRBV12-3/TRBV12-4	TRBJ2-1	TGTGCCAGCAGTGCCCCCGGGACAGGGCACTACAATGAGCAGTTCTTC	CASSAPGTGHYNEQFF
many	-	TRBV4-1	TRBJ2-7	TGCGCCAGCAGCCAAGCAGGTGGCTCCTACGAGCAGTACTTC	CASSQAGGSYEQYF
few	TRBD2	TRBV20-1	TRBJ2-3	TGCAGTGCGTTAGCGGGGGGGTGGGGAGATACGCAGTATTTT	CSALAGGWGDTQYF
-	TRBD1	TRBV20-1	TRBJ2-2	TGCAGTGCTACCCGGGACAGGGGAAACGGGGAGCTGTTTTTT	CSATRDRGNGELFF
-	-	TRBV9	TRBJ1-2	TGTGCCAGCGGGTCTGCCTATGGCTACACCTTC	CASGSAYGYTF
-	-	TRBV5-4	TRBJ2-1	TGTGCCAGCAGCTCAGGGAAGGGGTTCAATGAGCAGTTCTTC	CASSSGKGFNEQFF
-	-	TRBV29-1	TRBJ2-3	TGCAGCGCCACGGGGTGGGACGGGCAGACCACAGATACGCAGTATTTT	CSATGWDGQTTDTQYF
few	-	TRBV6-6	TRBJ1-5	TGTGCCAGCACAGAACGGAACAACAATCAGCCCCAGCATTTT	CASTERNNNQPQHF
-	-	TRBV6-6	TRBJ1-1	TGTGCCAGCAGTTACTCTATTCCGGGTCCTAACACTGAAGCTTTCTTT	CASSYSIPGPNTEAFF
-	-	TRBV28	TRBJ2-1	TGTGCCAGCAGTTTAAGGGGAGGCCCGGGGTGGCTAAACAATGAGCAGTTCTTC	CASSLRGGPGWLNNEQFF
-	TRBD2	TRBV6-6	TRBJ2-3	TGTGCCAGCAGTTACCGCCCGCCACTAGCGGGGGACACAGATACGCAGTATTTT	CASSYRPPLAGDTDTQYF
many	-	TRBV7-2	TRBJ2-1	TGTGCCAGCACCTATCTCGGGGGGCCCTACAATGAGCAGTTCTTC	CASTYLGGPYNEQFF
-	TRBD1	TRBV20-1	TRBJ2-1	TGCAGTGCTAGGGCAGTACAGGGGTCGGAGGATGAGCAGTTCTTC	CSARAVQGSEDEQFF
-	TRBD1	TRBV7-9	TRBJ2-1	TGTGCCAGCAGCCCACAGGGGATTAGCAATGAGCAGTTCTTC	CASSPQGISNEQFF
few	TRBD2	TRBV28	TRBJ2-2	TGTGCCAGCAGTCCCGGGACTAGCGGGGTCGGGGAGCTGTTTTTT	CASSPGTSGVGELFF
few	TRBD1	TRBV7-4	TRBJ1-3	TGTGCCAGCAGCTCGTCGACAGGGGGCTTCTCTGGAAACACCATATATTTT	CASSSSTGGFSGNTIYF
-	TRBD1	TRBV29-1	TRBJ2-1	TGCAGCGCCCCTCTTTGGGGGCAGGGGGCGCGATCTGAGCAGTTCTTC	CSAPLWGQGARSEQFF
-	TRBD1	TRBV6-6	TRBJ1-2	TGTGCCAGCACCGGACAGGGAGGAGGGGACTATGGCTACACCTTC	CASTGQGGGDYGYTF
-	-	TRBV2	TRBJ2-2	TGTGCCAGGGGGGACACCGGGAAGCTGTTTTTT	CARGDTGKLFF
many	TRBD1	TRBV5-1	TRBJ2-1	TGCGCCAGCAGCTTGGGGGACAGAACAAGAAATGAGCAGTTCTTC	CASSLGDRTRNEQFF
-	TRBD1	TRBV6-5	TRBJ2-7	TGTGCCAGCACTCCGGGGAACAGGGGGCACTACGAGCAGTACTTC	CASTPGNRGHYEQYF
-	-	TRBV7-9	TRBJ2-5	TGTGCCAGCAGTTTCCGGGACGCAAGACGGGTAGAGACCCAGTACTTC	CASSFRDARRVETQYF
-	TRBD1	TRBV14	TRBJ2-7	TGTGCCAGCAGCCCTCGGTGGGGACAGGGCACGGCCTACGAGCAGTACTTC	CASSPRWGQGTAYEQYF
many	-	TRBV7-9	TRBJ1-4	TGTGCCAGCACCCGGGGTGAAAAACTGTTTTTT	CASTRGEKLFF
-	-	TRBV5-4	TRBJ2-2	TGTGCCAGCAGCTTGGTTGAAAAGAACACCGGGGAGCTGTTTTTT	CASSLVEKNTGELFF
few	TRBD1	TRBV27	TRBJ2-3	TGTGCCAGCAGTTTCGGGACAGACACAGATACGCAGTATTTT	CASSFGTDTDTQYF
many	-	TRBV6-5	TRBJ2-7	TGTGCCAGCAGTTACGATCTAGGTCAGGGTTTCTACGAGCAGTACTTC	CASSYDLGQGFYEQYF
-	-	TRBV28	TRBJ1-1	TGTGCCAGCAGTGATAGGGCCCTTCGGCTGAACACTGAAGCTTTCTTT	CASSDRALRLNTEAFF
-	-	TRBV12-3/TRBV12-4	TRBJ1-2	TGTGCCAGCAGTTTCTTCCTCACAGGGTTGGGCTACACCTTC	CASSFFLTGLGYTF
many	-	TRBV7-6	TRBJ1-1	TGTGCCAGCAGCCCCTGGGGGGAGAACACTGAAGCTTTCTTT	CASSPWGENTEAFF
many	-	TRBV28	TRBJ1-1	TGTGCCAGCAGGTATACGGGAGTCAACACTGAAGCTTTCTTT	CASRYTGVNTEAFF
-	-	TRBV28	TRBJ1-4	TGTGCCAGCAGTTTTAATGGCGGACTTAAAAATGAAAAACTGTTTTTT	CASSFNGGLKNEKLFF
few	-	TRBV6-1	TRBJ2-1	TGTGCCAGCAACCGGCCGGGAGTCGATGAGCAGTTCTTC	CASNRPGVDEQFF
-	TRBD2	TRBV29-1	TRBJ2-5	TGCAGCGTTCCCCGGGGGGGAGGGACCCAGTACTTC	CSVPRGGGTQYF
-	-	TRBV28	TRBJ2-1	TGTGCCAGCGTAACTCGCGGGGTGAGCTCCTACAATGAGCAGTTCTTC	CASVTRGVSSYNEQFF
-	-	TRBV28	TRBJ2-3	TGTGCCAGCAGTTTGTGGGGCCCCGGCACAGATACGCAGTATTTT	CASSLWGPGTDTQYF
-	-	TRBV20-1	TRBJ1-4	TGCAGTGCTCGATGGGACACTAGAGAGGAAAAACTGTTTTTT	CSARWDTREEKLFF